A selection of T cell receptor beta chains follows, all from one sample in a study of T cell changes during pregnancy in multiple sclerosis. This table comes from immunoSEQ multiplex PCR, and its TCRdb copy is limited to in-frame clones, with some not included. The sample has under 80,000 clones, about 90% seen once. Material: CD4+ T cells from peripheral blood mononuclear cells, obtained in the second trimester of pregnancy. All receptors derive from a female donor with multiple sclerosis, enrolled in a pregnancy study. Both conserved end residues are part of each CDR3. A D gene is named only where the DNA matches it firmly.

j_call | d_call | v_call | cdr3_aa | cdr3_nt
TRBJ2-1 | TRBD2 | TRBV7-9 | CASSLLAGGYNEQFF | TGTGCCAGCAGCTTGCTAGCGGGCGGCTACAATGAGCAGTTCTTC
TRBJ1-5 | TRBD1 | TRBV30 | CAWSRRDRGRQPQHF | TGTGCCTGGAGTCGCCGAGACAGGGGGAGGCAGCCCCAGCATTTT
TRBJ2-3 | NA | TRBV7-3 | CASSIGQNTDTQYF | TGTGCCAGCAGCATCGGACAAAACACAGATACGCAGTATTTT
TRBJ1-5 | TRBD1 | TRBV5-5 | CASSKGQDLDQPQHF | TGTGCCAGCAGCAAGGGACAGGATCTGGATCAGCCCCAGCATTTT
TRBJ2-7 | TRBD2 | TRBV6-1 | CASSALAGAYEQYF | TGTGCCAGCAGTGCGCTAGCGGGGGCCTACGAGCAGTACTTC
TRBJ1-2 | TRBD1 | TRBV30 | CAWSLRQGSDYGYTF | TGTGCCTGGAGTCTTCGACAGGGAAGCGACTATGGCTACACCTTC
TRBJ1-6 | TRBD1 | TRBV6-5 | CASSYRTGVNSPLHF | TGTGCCAGCAGTTACCGGACAGGCGTAAATTCACCCCTCCACTTT
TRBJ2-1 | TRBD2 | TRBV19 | CASSRRAGGAGGVSHEQFF | TGTGCCAGTAGTCGGAGGGCCGGGGGAGCGGGAGGGGTAAGCCATGAGCAGTTCTTC
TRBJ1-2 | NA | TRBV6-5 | CASNAVGEGGGGYTF | TGTGCCAGCAACGCTGTCGGGGAGGGTGGTGGTGGCTACACCTTC
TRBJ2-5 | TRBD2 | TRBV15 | CATSRGERDETQYF | TGTGCCACCAGCAGAGGTGAGCGGGACGAGACCCAGTACTTC
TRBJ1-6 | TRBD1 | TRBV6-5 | CASSRTGPSPLHF | TGTGCCAGCAGTCGGACAGGTCCTTCACCCCTCCACTTT
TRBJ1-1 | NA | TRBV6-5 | CASSAKATTEAFF | TGTGCCAGCAGTGCCAAAGCCACCACTGAAGCTTTCTTT
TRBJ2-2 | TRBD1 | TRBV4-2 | CASSQRQGRIGRAGELFF | TGTGCCAGCAGCCAACGACAGGGGCGTATAGGTCGGGCCGGGGAGCTGTTTTTT
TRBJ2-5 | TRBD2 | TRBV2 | CASSGTSGGAETQYF | TGTGCCAGCAGCGGGACTAGCGGGGGGGCTGAGACCCAGTACTTC
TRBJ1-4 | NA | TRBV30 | CAWSAGGPANEKLFF | TGTGCCTGGAGTGCGGGGGGGCCGGCTAATGAAAAACTGTTTTTT